This T cell receptor beta chain derives from a study of early stage breast cancer tumors. Study-level points and caveats: Commonly generated sequences made up most enriched TCRB sequences shared between patients.

The repertoire was sequenced with immunoSEQ multiplex PCR; TCRdb's copy has only in-frame clones and lacks some. This sample yields about 11,000 clones, of which around 70% are seen a single time; under 25% belongs to the top ten. V dropped 1 base and J dropped 6; count of bases not matched to a gene: 2. CDR3 length: 15 amino acids. Germline CDR1 SGHVS, CDR2 FNYEAQ. As regards this clone: The antigen is not known.

This chain joins TRBV7-6 and TRBJ1-5; 11 bases are shared with TRBD1. Sequencing input: breast tumor tissue. This TCR came from a person aged 35-49 years with breast cancer. DNA for the CDR3: TGTGCCAGCAGCTTAGGGACAGGGGGCGGTCAGCCCCAGCATTTT. This gives the protein CASSLGTGGGQPQHF. Full variable domain (rest looked up from reference TRBV7-6 and TRBJ1-5): GAGVSQSPRYKVTKRGQDVALRCDPISGHVSLYWYRQALGQGPEFLTYFNYEAQQDKSGLPNDRFSAERPEGSISTLTIQRTEQRDSAMYRCASSLGTGGGQPQHFGDGTRLSIL.